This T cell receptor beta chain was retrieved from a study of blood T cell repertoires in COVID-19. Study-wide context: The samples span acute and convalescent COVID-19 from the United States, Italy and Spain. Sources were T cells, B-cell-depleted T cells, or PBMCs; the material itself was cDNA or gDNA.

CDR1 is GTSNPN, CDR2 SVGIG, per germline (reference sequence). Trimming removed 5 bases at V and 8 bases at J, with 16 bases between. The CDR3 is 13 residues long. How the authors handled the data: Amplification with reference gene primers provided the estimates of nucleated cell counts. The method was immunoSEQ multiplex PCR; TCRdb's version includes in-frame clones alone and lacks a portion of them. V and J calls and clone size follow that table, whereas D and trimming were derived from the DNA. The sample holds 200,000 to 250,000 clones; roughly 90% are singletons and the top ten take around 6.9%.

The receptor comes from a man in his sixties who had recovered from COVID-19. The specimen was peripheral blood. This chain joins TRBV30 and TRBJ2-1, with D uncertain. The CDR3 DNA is TGTGCCTGGGGCAAGGTAGCTACCGATGAGCAGTTCTTC. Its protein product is CAWGKVATDEQFF.